A selection of T cell receptor beta chains follows, all from one sample in a study of blood T cell repertoires in COVID-19. The protocol was immunoSEQ multiplex PCR, while the TCRdb copy is restricted to in-frame clones and leaves out a portion. The data contain under 250,000 clones, around four fifths of them singletons. Specimen: peripheral blood. The receptor source for this set is a woman in her sixties or seventies who had recovered from COVID-19. The CDR3 runs from the conserved cysteine through the conserved F or W. Clone size is stated in some rows and not others, as once, few, many or a class when expanded.

clone_size,v_call,j_call,cdr3_length,cdr3_aa
NA,TRBV7-8,TRBJ1-1,13,CASSSEGDTEAFF
NA,TRBV6-5,TRBJ2-7,12,CATDRVIYEQYF
NA,TRBV5-1,TRBJ1-4,14,CASSSRGENEKLFF
NA,TRBV3-1/TRBV3-2,TRBJ1-4,14,CASSQQGFREKLFF
once,TRBV7-9,TRBJ2-7,15,CASSTGQGGPYEQYF
NA,TRBV30,TRBJ1-2,16,CAWSRTGRISNYGYTF
NA,TRBV30,TRBJ1-1,11,CAYRTGPGAFF
NA,TRBV27,TRBJ2-5,16,CASSFGSDKGHSTQYF
NA,TRBV6-5,TRBJ1-2,14,CASRRTGAFYGYTF
NA,TRBV18,TRBJ2-3,16,CASSSSGASSTDTQYF
NA,TRBV7-2,TRBJ2-1,15,CASSFLRTSGGTEFF
NA,TRBV12-5,TRBJ1-4,17,CASGLRIVGALNENLFF
NA,TRBV3-1/TRBV3-2,TRBJ2-3,16,CASSVRWTGTSDTQYF
NA,TRBV6-1,TRBJ2-1,15,CASSERPGAHGEQFF
NA,TRBV27,TRBJ1-2,21,CASSSYPGQGARGIPHYGYTF
NA,TRBV5-8,TRBJ2-1,18,CASSLVLSGGPSYNEQFF
NA,TRBV5-1,TRBJ2-5,15,CASSLAGTGEETQYF
NA,TRBV19,TRBJ2-7,13,CASSIPGGTEQYF
NA,TRBV14,TRBJ2-3,17,CASSQGYSGPHTDTQYF
once,TRBV12-3/TRBV12-4,TRBJ1-1,13,CASSFGTTTEAFF
NA,TRBV7-8,TRBJ1-3,16,CASSLVTGDSGNTIYF
NA,TRBV6-6,TRBJ2-2,16,CASSKTFGGVAGELFF
NA,TRBV21-1,TRBJ1-2,12,CASSPRVGGYTF
few,TRBV6-2/TRBV6-3,TRBJ1-1,15,CASSPVGQGATEAFF
NA,TRBV2,TRBJ2-7,13,CATDPGLAGEQYF
NA,TRBV5-1,TRBJ2-1,14,CASSSGGPYNEQFF
NA,TRBV19,TRBJ1-1,14,CASRRTGPNTEAFF
NA,TRBV4-2,TRBJ2-3,16,CASSVRLAGGPDTQYF
NA,TRBV2,TRBJ1-1,14,CASSDTTLATEAFF
NA,TRBV6-1,TRBJ1-5,16,CASSEARYRANQPQHF
NA,TRBV4-1,TRBJ1-1,14,CASSHDRGNTEAFF
once,TRBV30,TRBJ1-1,12,CAWARTGREAFF
NA,TRBV12-3/TRBV12-4,TRBJ2-7,13,CASSRRQGPEQYF
few,TRBV5-1,TRBJ2-2,14,CASEPAGSTGELFF
NA,TRBV6-5,TRBJ2-2,14,CASSYWASTGELFF
NA,TRBV7-9,TRBJ2-2,16,CASSFPSGGFAGELFF
few,TRBV6-2/TRBV6-3,TRBJ1-1,15,CASSLQGAGNTEAFF
NA,TRBV12-3/TRBV12-4,TRBJ1-2,13,CASSLQGDYGYTF
NA,TRBV5-1,TRBJ2-5,14,CASSITGDPETQYF
NA,TRBV2,TRBJ2-7,11,CASSYSYEQYF
NA,TRBV15,TRBJ2-7,17,CATSRDGSGTGWDEQYF
NA,TRBV6-5,TRBJ2-2,16,CASSYSLAGAAGELFF
few,TRBV12-1,TRBJ1-5,16,CASSRRSGHSNQPQHF
once,TRBV5-4,TRBJ1-2,14,CASSLDRVPLGYTF
NA,TRBV10-3,TRBJ2-7,15,CAISPVPGDSYEQYF
NA,TRBV7-2,TRBJ1-3,15,CASSSGPGVGNTIYF
NA,TRBV6-6,TRBJ2-7,12,CASSYRQEKQYF
NA,TRBV3-1/TRBV3-2,TRBJ1-1,12,CASSQARAEAFF